This T cell receptor (beta chain) was sequenced during a study of blood T cell repertoires in COVID-19. Whole-study context: Donors in the United States, Italy and Spain gave samples during acute or convalescent COVID-19. From T cells, B-cell-depleted T cells, or PBMCs came the material, which was cDNA or gDNA.

In the study's own analysis: By means of reference gene primer amplification, nucleated cell counts were estimated. The data were produced by immunoSEQ multiplex PCR, yet TCRdb's version contains in-frame clones alone and is incomplete. That table furnishes V, J and clone size, whereas the DNA furnished D and trimming. The profile covers approximately 26,000 clones, with roughly 92% appearing a single time and approximately 2% taken by the ten largest. This clone has just a few counts. Germline trimming cut 4 bases from V and 1 base from J; bases unmatched to any gene: 11. The CDR3 covers 19 residues. From germline, CDR1 is LGHNA and CDR2 YNFKEQ.

The V and J genes are TRBV4-2 and TRBJ2-1, with 12 bases lining up with TRBD1. The sequence derives from a human donor in a cohort sampled during active COVID-19. The sequenced sample was peripheral blood. This CDR3 is CASSLPGQGAERSYNEQFF. The CDR3 DNA sequence: TGTGCCAGCAGCCTGCCGGGACAGGGGGCTGAAAGATCCTACAATGAGCAGTTCTTC.